This T cell receptor (beta chain) was recovered during a study of cytomegalovirus exposure and HLA in healthy donors (dated by TCRdb to about 2017). General notes on the study: An earlier analysis of roughly 630 of the donors reported about 290 Gb of sequence data and some 120 million unique TCR beta sequences from roughly 200 million T cells. An earlier analysis of fewer than 700 of the donors applied high-throughput TCR beta sequencing to assess whether each TCR beta V gene segment acted as functional or pseudogenic. HLA typing covered class I and class II loci at four-digit resolution. An early release covering roughly 600 HLA-typed donors comprised about 320 gigabases of sequencing data and around 80 million unique TCR sequences. The study profiled the T cell repertoires of hundreds of subjects by immunosequencing and related them to cytomegalovirus serostatus. Among the 398 genotyped donors, around 79% belonged to the genetic ancestry cluster associated with self-reported Caucasian donors. High-throughput TCR immunosequencing, statistical association of individual TCRs with disease status, and machine learning were combined to predict cytomegalovirus infection status. In a later genetic analysis, genome-wide SNP genotypes for about 55% of the roughly 700 donors were used, and that subset was treated as a discovery cohort. Roughly 5 DR-DQ haplotypes were handled as single units for association and clustering, since linkage in the cohort was strong. The study was designed to test whether signatures of past pathogen exposure could be identified by cataloging public T cell receptors. On average, about 200,000 unique TCR beta nucleotide sequences were sequenced per donor among more than 350 genotyped donors of the cohort, with around 19% of those sequences being non-productive. Donor age, sex, ethnicity and CMV serostatus were compiled alongside the repertoire data. All discovery cohort repertoires had been generated on a single sequencing platform. The number of typed donors differed by locus: 629-630 for A, B, C, DRB1 and DQB1; approximately 520 for DQA1; 606 for DPA1; and some 450 for DPB1. A later analysis re-examined previously published TCR beta repertoires from over 500 donors and added high-resolution HLA genotyping to investigate patterns of TCR occurrence. Besides the first cohort of roughly 700 subjects, a separate validation cohort made up of around 120 different subjects was used. In the later analysis, no new phenotypic data were used to find candidate immune exposures; instead, reliance was placed on TCR beta sequences and their occurrence across donors. What the study reported, not specific to this receptor: The authors suggested that the approach could potentially be extended to other disease states and immunological phenotypes. According to a later genetic analysis, donors in an Asian-associated ancestry cluster had fewer N-insertions in productive TCRs than the approximately 670-donor mean. A further reported finding was that TCR beta sequences accurately predicted the HLA-A and HLA-B alleles for most subjects in the first cohort. Linkage disequilibrium might explain the correlated functional status among segregating V segments, but an unknown experimental factor could not be ruled out. In a later analysis, some 17,000 TCR beta sequences were associated with specific HLA alleles at a false discovery rate of 0.05. In the study, about 150 TCR beta chains were listed as associated with cytomegalovirus. While some public TCRs were present in many individuals, most TCR sequences turned up only very rarely across donors. In an earlier analysis of around 500 of the donors, most TCR beta V segments appeared in productive rearrangements about 90% or about 30% of the time, broadly matching IMGT annotations. Sequencing depth was assumed to be roughly uniform across donors in the presence/absence analyses, though that assumption may not hold. Some IMGT-functional V segments, including TRBV6-2 and TRBV6-3, could not be told apart with the 87-base-pair reads, so those segments were excluded. A cluster of highly shared sequence variants was judged likely to be a technical artifact of the sequencing pipeline. The classifier was reported to diagnose cytomegalovirus status with high specificity and sensitivity in both the original cohort and the validation cohort. About 15 rarely observed V segments, including chromosome 9 orphons, were excluded from the earlier analysis of several hundred of the donors because counts were too low. A later genetic analysis associated a missense DCLRE1C variant with V-gene and J-gene trimming of TCR beta chains, and an independent cohort replicated the association. In a later analysis, several top co-occurrence clusters were reported to appear linked to parvovirus B19, influenza, CMV and Epstein-Barr virus. In a later analysis, TCR association rates were found to vary across HLA loci, with the most associated TCRs seen for DRB1 alleles and the fewest for HLA-C alleles. Because HLA typing was unavailable for some donors at each locus, only the typed subset was used in association tests. A few of the identified cytomegalovirus-associated TCR beta chains were confirmed in vitro to be specific for cytomegalovirus antigens. A later analysis found that HLA-associated TCR beta chains were more clonally expanded and had lower generation probabilities than equally common non-associated chains. Assigning TCR associations to individual alleles was difficult when HLA alleles, especially DR and DQ, strongly co-occurred. For the cohort, immune exposure information was limited to CMV serostatus. Most CMV-associated TCR beta chains appeared to be HLA-restricted in a later analysis, and the HLA associations seemed to be driven largely by CMV exposure. Only TCR beta chains were sequenced in this cohort, and the absence of alpha or paired-chain data limited detectable features.

In total, just over 650 healthy bone marrow donors made up the cohort. At the time of sampling, every cohort member was nominally healthy, though immune exposures that went unrecorded were likely present. The donor was CMV seronegative and belonged to the group of over 300 seronegative cohort members. Every donor gave a peripheral blood sample, and the peripheral blood mononuclear cells from that sample were used for TCR beta sequencing. The Qiagen DNeasy Blood Extraction Kit was used to extract genomic DNA from the blood cell samples. The sample holds a few counts of this clone. Its binding antigen is unknown. No much larger clonotype is one base removed from it; base qualities were not supplied. The CDR3 starts with the cysteine, ends with the phenylalanine, and has 15 residues. Just CDR3 DNA is preserved here, 45 bases in frame from base 1. The V end gives up 5 bases and the J end 3 bases, leaving 7 bases in the junction not matched to a gene. CDR1 and CDR2, looked up from the germline V gene (reference sequence), are MNHNY and SVGAGI.

The method behind the library was the immunoSEQ multiplex PCR assay. A mixture of 60 forward primers for TCR Vbeta segments and 13 reverse primers for TCR Jbeta segments was used in the multiplex PCR. Amplification of the CDR3 region of rearranged TCR beta genes was performed with a multiplex PCR assay on genomic DNA. Amplified TCR beta libraries were sequenced as 87-base-pair reads on the Illumina HiSeq System. Regarding the original processing steps: In a later analysis, tens of millions of unique TCR beta chains were counted across the 650 to 700 repertoires, and roughly 11 million of these chains were shared by at least two donors. A nearest-neighbor algorithm error-corrected the raw reads and collapsed the reads into unique sequences, merging closely related sequences to remove PCR and sequencing errors. CDR3 sequences were aligned to IMGT reference sequences to assign V, D and J gene segments. Each retained sequence needed at least a six-nucleotide match to both a V gene segment and a J gene segment. Rearrangements were classified as productive when the CDR3 lacked stop codons and remained in frame with V and J, and all other rearrangements were classified as non-productive. CDR3 was defined by IMGT convention, running from the second conserved V-encoded cysteine to the conserved J-encoded phenylalanine. The earlier analysis of about 590 of the donors excluded sequences that lacked an unambiguous match to a single V gene segment. In an earlier analysis of a few hundred of the donors, V segments were called functional above 56.7% productive rearrangements and were called segregating when the between-donor standard deviation exceeded 5%. A statistical classification framework was built for diagnosing cytomegalovirus status from the catalog of TCR beta chain sequences. In a later analysis, TCR nucleotide sequences were compared against IMGT/GENE-DB human TR gene sequences so that V and J genes could be assigned. A later analysis assigned CDR3 sequences and most-parsimonious VDJ recombination scenarios with the TCRdist pipeline. In a later analysis, each TCR beta chain was defined by its CDR3 amino acid sequence together with its V-gene family, and reads without a unique V-gene family were excluded. In a later analysis, 500 to 700 highly shared, low-generation-probability nucleotide sequences were removed to address suspected cross-contamination and a sequencing artifact. In a later analysis, a clonal expansion index was calculated for each public chain from normalized within-repertoire ranks of inferred template counts. In a later analysis, generation probabilities were computed with a VDJ recombination model fitted to out-of-frame rearrangements, and the resulting probabilities were checked against IGoR. A later analysis scored TCR-TCR, TCR-HLA and TCR-CMV co-occurrence with hypergeometric tests, applying a repertoire-size bias correction to TCR pairs. False discovery rates were estimated in a later analysis by permuting HLA or CMV assignments 20 times. A later analysis grouped co-occurring TCRs with DBSCAN, adding TCRdist sequence similarity when clustering within HLA-allele-positive subsets. Co-occurrence clustering excluded repertoires with fewer than 30,000 or more than 120,000 public chains, plus five with anomalous nucleotide sharing. Here the immuneACCESS table is served through TCRdb, limited to in-frame sequences with V and J called. Missing clones are a known gap in these copies; in checked studies unresolved V genes cover under half, and the rest lacks a known reason. V, J and clone size are taken as reported in that table, and D and trimming were inferred from the DNA itself. For this sample there are roughly 130,000 clones; approximately 8.8% appear just once. Clones ranked in the top ten supply 4.5% to 7% of the sample.

The sample consisted of PBMCs. The receptor's source is a man aged 35-49 years in good health and CMV-seronegative. The chain links TRBV6-6 with TRBJ2-7; 10 central nucleotides agree with TRBD2. This receptor has the CDR3 CASSISGGPVYEQYF. DNA sequence: TGTGCCAGCAGTATTAGCGGGGGGCCTGTCTACGAGCAGTACTTC.